One TCR beta chain is described in this entry. At the DNA level, this CDR3 is encoded by other sequences in the same sample as well. This sample stems from a study of shared clonotypes between healthy human individuals. Terminally differentiated effector memory CD45RA+ cells were left out of the naive CD8 fraction, which was CD45RO-negative and positively selected for CCR7. Every subset's genomic DNA went evenly onto several immunoSEQ plates. The repertoire was sequenced with immunoSEQ multiplex PCR; TCRdb's copy has only in-frame clones and lacks some. The sample consists of a few million clones, roughly 93% of them appearing once. The sequencing sample was made of naive CD8+ T cells from PBMCs. The receptor was isolated from a man aged 18 to 30 in good health. Some clones in this sample may be carry-over from other donors' samples.

CDR3 in amino acids: CASSFDRSSYNEQFF. CDR3 sequence (DNA): TGTGCCAGCAGTTTCGATCGCAGCTCCTACAATGAGCAGTTCTTC. The chain couples TRBV28 to TRBJ2-1; D remains unclear. Germline CDR1 and CDR2: MDHEN and SYDVKM. Between the trimmed V and J ends, which lost 3 bases and 0 bases, there was a span of 9 bases. CDR3 length: 15 amino acids.